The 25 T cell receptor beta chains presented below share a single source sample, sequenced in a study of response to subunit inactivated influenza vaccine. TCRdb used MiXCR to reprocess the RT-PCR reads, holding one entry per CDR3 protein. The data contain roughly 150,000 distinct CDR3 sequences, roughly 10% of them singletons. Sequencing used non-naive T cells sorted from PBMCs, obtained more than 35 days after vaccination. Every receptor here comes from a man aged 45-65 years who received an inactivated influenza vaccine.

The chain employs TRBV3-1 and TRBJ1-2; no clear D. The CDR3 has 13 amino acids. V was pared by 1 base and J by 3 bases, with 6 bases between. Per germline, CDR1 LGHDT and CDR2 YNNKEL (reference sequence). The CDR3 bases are TGTGCCAGCAGCCAAGCAGCGGACTATGGCTACACCTTC. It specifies CASSQAADYGYTF.

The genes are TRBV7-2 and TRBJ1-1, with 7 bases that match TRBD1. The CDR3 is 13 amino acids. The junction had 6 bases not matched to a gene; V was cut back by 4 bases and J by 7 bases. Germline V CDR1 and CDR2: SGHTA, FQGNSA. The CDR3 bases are TGTGCCAGCAGCTCGCGCCGACAGGGTGAAGCTTTCTTT. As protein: CASSSRRQGEAFF.

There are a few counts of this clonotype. The CDR3 region has the DNA TGTGCCAGCAGCTCGGGAACTAGCGGGCAACTCGATACGCAGTATTTT. Its protein product is CASSSGTSGQLDTQYF. This chain uses TRBV5-8 with TRBJ2-3; TRBD2 matches at 9 bases. Unmatched junction bases numbered 11, after V lost 3 bases and J lost 6 bases. This CDR3 contains 16 residues. The germline gives CDR1 SGHTS, CDR2 YDEGEE.

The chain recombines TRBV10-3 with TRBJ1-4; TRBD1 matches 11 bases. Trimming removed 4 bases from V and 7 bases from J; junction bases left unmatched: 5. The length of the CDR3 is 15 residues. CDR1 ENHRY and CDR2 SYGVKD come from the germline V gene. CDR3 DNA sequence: TGTGCCATCAGTGGAGCGGGACAGGGGGTTGAAAAACTGTTTTTT. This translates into CAISGAGQGVEKLFF.

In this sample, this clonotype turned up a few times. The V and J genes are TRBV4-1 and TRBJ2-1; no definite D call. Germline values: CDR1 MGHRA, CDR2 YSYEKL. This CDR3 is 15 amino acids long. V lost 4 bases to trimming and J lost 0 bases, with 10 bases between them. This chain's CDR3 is CASSPMGSSYNEQFF. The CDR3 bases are TGCGCCAGCAGCCCCATGGGCAGCTCCTACAATGAGCAGTTCTTC.

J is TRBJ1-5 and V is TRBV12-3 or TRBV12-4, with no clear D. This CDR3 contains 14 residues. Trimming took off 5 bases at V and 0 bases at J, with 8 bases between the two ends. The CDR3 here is CASSAADSNQPQHF. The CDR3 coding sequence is TGTGCCAGCAGTGCCGCGGATAGCAATCAGCCCCAGCATTTT.

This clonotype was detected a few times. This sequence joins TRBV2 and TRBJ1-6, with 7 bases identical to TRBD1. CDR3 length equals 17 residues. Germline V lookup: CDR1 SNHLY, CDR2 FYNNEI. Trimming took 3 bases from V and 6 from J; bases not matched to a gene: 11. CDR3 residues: CASSDWGQQYFNSPLHF. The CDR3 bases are TGTGCCAGCAGTGATTGGGGACAGCAATACTTTAATTCACCCCTCCACTTT.

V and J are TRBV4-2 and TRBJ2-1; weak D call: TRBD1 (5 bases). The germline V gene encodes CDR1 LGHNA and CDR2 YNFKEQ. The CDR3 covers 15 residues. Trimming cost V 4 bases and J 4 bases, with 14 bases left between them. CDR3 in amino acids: CASSRTDSGYNEQFF. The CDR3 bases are TGTGCCAGCAGCCGAACCGACTCAGGGTACAATGAGCAGTTCTTC.

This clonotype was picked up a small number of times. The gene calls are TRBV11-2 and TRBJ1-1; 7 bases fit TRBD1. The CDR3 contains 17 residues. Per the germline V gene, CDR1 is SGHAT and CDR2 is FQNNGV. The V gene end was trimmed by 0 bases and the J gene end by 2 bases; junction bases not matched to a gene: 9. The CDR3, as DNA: TGTGCCAGCAGCTTAGACTTTCTCAGGGGGGATAACACTGAAGCTTTCTTT. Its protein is CASSLDFLRGDNTEAFF.

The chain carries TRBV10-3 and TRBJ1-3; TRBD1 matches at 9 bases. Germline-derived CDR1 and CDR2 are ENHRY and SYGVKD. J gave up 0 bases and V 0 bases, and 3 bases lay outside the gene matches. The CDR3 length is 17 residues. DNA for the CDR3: TGTGCCATCAGTGAGTCGCGGGACAGGGCCTCTGGAAACACCATATATTTT. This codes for CAISESRDRASGNTIYF.

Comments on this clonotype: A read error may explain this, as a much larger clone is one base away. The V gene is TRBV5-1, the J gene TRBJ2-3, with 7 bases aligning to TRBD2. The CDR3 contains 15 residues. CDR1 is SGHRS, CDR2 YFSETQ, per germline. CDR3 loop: CASSLSGIGTDTHYF. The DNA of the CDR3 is TGCGCCAGCAGCTTGAGCGGGATCGGCACAGATACGCATTATTTT.

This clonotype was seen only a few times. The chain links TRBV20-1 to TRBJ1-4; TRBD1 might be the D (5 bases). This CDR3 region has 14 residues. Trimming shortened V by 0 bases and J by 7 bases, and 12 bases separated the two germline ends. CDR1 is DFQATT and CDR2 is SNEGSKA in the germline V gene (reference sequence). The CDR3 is CSARDRGGVEKLFF. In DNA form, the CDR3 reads TGCAGTGCTAGAGATCGGGGAGGGGTTGAAAAACTGTTTTTT.

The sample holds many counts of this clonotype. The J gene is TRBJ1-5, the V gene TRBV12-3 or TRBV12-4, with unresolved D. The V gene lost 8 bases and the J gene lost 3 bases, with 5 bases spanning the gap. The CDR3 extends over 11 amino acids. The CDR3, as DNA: TGTGCCAGCGGACCCAATCAGCCCCAGCATTTT. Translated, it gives CASGPNQPQHF.

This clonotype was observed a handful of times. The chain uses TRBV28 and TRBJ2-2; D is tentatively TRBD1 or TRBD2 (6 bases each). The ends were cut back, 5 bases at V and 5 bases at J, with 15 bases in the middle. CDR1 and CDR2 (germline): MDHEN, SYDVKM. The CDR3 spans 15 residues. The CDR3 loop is CASSLLGGGTGELFF. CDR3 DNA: TGTGCCAGCAGTCTGTTGGGGGGCGGGACCGGGGAGCTGTTTTTT. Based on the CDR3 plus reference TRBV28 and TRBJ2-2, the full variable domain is DVKVTQSSRYLVKRTGEKVFLECVQDMDHENMFWYRQDPGLGLRLIYFSYDVKMKEKGDIPEGYSVSREKKERFSLILESASTNQTSMYLCASSLLGGGTGELFFGEGSRLTVL.

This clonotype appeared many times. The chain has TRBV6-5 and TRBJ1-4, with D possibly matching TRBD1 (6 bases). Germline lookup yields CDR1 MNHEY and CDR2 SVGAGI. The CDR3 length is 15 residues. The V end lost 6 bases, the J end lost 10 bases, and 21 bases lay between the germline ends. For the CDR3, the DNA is TGTGCCAGCAGCTTCTCCGGCACCAGGGGAGGAAAACTGTTTTTT. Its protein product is CASSFSGTRGGKLFF.

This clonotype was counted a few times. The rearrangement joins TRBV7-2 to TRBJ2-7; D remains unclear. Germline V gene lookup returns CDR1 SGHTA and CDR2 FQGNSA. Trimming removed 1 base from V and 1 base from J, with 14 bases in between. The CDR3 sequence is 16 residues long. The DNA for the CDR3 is TGTGCCAGCAGCTTAGGATCTTTGTGGGATTCCTACGAGCAGTACTTC. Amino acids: CASSLGSLWDSYEQYF.

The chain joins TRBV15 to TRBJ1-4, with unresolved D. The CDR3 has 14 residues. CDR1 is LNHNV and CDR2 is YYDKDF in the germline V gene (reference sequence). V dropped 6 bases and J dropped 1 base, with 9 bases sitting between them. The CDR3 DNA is TGTGCCACCAGTTTGAGGAAAACTAATGAAAAACTGTTTTTT. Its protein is CATSLRKTNEKLFF.

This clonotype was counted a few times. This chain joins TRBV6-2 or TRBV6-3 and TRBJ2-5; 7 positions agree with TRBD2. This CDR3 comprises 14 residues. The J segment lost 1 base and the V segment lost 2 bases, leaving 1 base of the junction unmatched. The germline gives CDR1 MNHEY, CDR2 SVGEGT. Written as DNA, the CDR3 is TGTGCCAGCAGTTACGGGAGGGTCCAAGAGACCCAGTACTTC. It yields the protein CASSYGRVQETQYF.

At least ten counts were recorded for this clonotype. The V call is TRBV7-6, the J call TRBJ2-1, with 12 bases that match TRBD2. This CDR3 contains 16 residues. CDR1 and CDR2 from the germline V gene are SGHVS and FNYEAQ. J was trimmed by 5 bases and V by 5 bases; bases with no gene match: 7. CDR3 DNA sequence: TGTGCCAGCAGCCCAAGACTAGCGGGGGAAAACAATGAGCAGTTCTTC. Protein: CASSPRLAGENNEQFF.

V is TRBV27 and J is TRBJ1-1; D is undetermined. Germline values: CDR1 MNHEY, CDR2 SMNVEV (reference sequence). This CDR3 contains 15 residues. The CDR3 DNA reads TGTGCTGCCAGCACGAAGTCGGGAAAGCTCACTGAAGCTTTCTTT. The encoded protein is CAASTKSGKLTEAFF.

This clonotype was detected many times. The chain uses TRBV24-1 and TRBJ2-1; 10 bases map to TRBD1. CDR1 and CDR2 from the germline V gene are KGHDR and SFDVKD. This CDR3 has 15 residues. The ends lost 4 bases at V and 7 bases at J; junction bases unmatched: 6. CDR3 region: CATSDSGQGRNEQFF. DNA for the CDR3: TGTGCCACCAGTGACTCGGGACAGGGGAGAAATGAGCAGTTCTTC.

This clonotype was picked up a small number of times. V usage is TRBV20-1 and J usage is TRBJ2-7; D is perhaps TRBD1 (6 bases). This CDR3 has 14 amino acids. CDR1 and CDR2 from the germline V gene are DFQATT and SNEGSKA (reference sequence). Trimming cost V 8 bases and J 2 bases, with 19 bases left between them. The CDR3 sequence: CSPHTWTETYEQYF. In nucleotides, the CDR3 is TGCAGTCCACACACCTGGACAGAAACCTACGAGCAGTACTTC.

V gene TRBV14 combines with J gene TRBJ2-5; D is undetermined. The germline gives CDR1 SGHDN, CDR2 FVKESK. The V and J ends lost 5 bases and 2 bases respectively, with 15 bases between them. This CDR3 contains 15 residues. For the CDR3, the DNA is TGTGCCAGCAGCTTTCGGACGGTTATACAAGAGACCCAGTACTTC. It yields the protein CASSFRTVIQETQYF.

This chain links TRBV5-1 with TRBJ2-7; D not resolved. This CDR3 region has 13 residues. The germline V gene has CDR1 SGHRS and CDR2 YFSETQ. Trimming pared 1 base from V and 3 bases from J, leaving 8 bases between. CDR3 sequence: CASSLMSNYEQYF. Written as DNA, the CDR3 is TGCGCCAGCAGCTTGATGTCAAACTACGAGCAGTACTTC.

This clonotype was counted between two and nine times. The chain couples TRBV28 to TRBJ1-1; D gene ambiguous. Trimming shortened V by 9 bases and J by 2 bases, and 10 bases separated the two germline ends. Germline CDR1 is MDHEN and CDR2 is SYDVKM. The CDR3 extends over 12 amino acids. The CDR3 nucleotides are TGTGCCAGTCGGGGAGTTAACACTGAAGCTTTCTTT. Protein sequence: CASRGVNTEAFF.